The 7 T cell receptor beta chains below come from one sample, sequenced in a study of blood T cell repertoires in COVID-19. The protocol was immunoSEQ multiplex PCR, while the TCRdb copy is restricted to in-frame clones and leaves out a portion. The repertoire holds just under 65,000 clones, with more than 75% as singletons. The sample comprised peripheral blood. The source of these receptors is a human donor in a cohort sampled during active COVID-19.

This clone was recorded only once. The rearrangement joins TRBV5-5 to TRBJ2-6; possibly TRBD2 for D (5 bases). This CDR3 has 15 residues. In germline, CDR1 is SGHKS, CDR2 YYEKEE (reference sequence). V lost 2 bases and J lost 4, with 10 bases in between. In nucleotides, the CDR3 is TGTGCCAGCAGCTTTGAGGGAACCGGGGCCAACGTCCTGACTTTC. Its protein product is CASSFEGTGANVLTF. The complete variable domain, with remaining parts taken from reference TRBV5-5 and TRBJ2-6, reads DAGVTQSPTHLIKTRGQQVTLRCSPISGHKSVSWYQQVLGQGPQFIFQYYEKEERGRGNFPDRFSARQFPNYSSELNVNALLLGDSALYLCASSFEGTGANVLTFGAGSRLTVL.

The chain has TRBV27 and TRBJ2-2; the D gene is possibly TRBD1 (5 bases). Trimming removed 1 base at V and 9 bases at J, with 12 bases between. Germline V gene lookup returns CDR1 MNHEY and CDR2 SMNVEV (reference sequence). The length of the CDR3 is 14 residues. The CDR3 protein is CASSLFGASRELFF. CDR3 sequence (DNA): TGTGCCAGCAGTTTATTTGGGGCGTCCCGGGAGCTGTTTTTT.

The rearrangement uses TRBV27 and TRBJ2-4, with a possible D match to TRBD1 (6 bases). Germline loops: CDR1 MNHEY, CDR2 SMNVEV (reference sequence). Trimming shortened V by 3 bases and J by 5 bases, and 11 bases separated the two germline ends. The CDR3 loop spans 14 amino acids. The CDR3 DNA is TGTGCCAGCAGTTTCGGGACACTACAAAACATTCAGTACTTC. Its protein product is CASSFGTLQNIQYF.

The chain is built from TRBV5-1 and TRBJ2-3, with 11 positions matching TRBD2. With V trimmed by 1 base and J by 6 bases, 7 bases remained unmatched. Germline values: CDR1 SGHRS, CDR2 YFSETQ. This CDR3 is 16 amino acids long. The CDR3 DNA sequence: TGCGCCAGCAGCTTGACTAGCGGGGGAGTCTGGGATACGCAGTATTTT. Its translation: CASSLTSGGVWDTQYF.

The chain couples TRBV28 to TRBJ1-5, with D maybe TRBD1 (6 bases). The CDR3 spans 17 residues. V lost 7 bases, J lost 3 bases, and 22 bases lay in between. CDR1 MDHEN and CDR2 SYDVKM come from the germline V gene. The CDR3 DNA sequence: TGTGCCAGCAACCCCTTAGAAACGGGACAAGTCAATCAGCCCCAGCATTTT. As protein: CASNPLETGQVNQPQHF.

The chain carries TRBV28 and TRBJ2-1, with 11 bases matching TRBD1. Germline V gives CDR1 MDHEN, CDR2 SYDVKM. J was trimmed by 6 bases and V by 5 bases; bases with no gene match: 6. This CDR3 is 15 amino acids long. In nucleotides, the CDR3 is TGTGCCAGCAGTGGTTCGGGACAGGGGGTCAATGAGCAGTTCTTC. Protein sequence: CASSGSGQGVNEQFF.

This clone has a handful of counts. The CDR3 DNA sequence: TGCGCCAGCAGCCGCGGGACTAGCGGCCAAGAGACCCAGTACTTC. Translation: CASSRGTSGQETQYF. The V call is TRBV5-1, the J call TRBJ2-5; 11 positions match TRBD2. The CDR3 extends over 15 amino acids. V lost 4 bases, J lost 1 base, and 3 bases stayed unmatched. The germline V gene encodes CDR1 SGHRS and CDR2 YFSETQ.